Listed below are T cell receptor beta chains from one sample, sequenced in a study of OX40 agonist ivuxolimab in advanced cancers. The assay was immunoSEQ multiplex PCR, and TCRdb's table has in-frame clones only and misses some. The sample yields 70,000 to 80,000 clones, approximately 84% seen once. Sequencing used CD4+ or CD8+ T cells sorted from blood, obtained in a trial of the OX40 agonist ivuxolimab. These receptors originate from an adult with an advanced solid tumor such as melanoma, head and neck, liver or kidney cancer. Each CDR3 is given with its conserved first and last residue. The order of the fields is V gene, clone size, J gene, D gene, CDR3 protein, CDR3 DNA. The D gene is left open where the match is weak. Expanded clones get a size class; other rows say once, few or many, or leave the size out.

v_gene: TRBV11-2
abundance: -
j_gene: TRBJ1-4
d_gene: -
CDR3aa: CASTGDYEKLFF
CDR3nt: TGTGCCAGCACGGGGGACTATGAAAAACTGTTTTTT

v_gene: TRBV7-9
abundance: -
j_gene: TRBJ2-1
d_gene: -
CDR3aa: CASSSGYSRNEQFF
CDR3nt: TGTGCCAGCAGCTCCGGGTATAGCAGGAATGAGCAGTTCTTC

v_gene: TRBV19
abundance: -
j_gene: TRBJ2-2
d_gene: TRBD1
CDR3aa: CASNYRGHVGELFF
CDR3nt: TGTGCCAGTAATTACAGGGGGCACGTCGGGGAGCTGTTTTTT

v_gene: TRBV9
abundance: -
j_gene: TRBJ2-1
d_gene: TRBD1
CDR3aa: CASSTRGTGTYNEQFF
CDR3nt: TGTGCCAGTAGCACGAGGGGGACAGGTACCTACAATGAGCAGTTCTTC

v_gene: TRBV5-1
abundance: -
j_gene: TRBJ1-2
d_gene: TRBD1
CDR3aa: CASSLNSGQGAEGYTF
CDR3nt: TGCGCCAGCAGCTTGAATTCGGGACAGGGCGCGGAAGGCTACACCTTC

v_gene: TRBV28
abundance: -
j_gene: TRBJ1-1
d_gene: -
CDR3aa: CASSPPSGTEAFF
CDR3nt: TGTGCCAGCAGTCCCCCCAGCGGGACTGAAGCTTTCTTT

v_gene: TRBV14
abundance: -
j_gene: TRBJ2-1
d_gene: TRBD2
CDR3aa: CASSQVAGGYNEQFF
CDR3nt: TGTGCCAGCAGCCAAGTTGCGGGAGGGTACAATGAGCAGTTCTTC

v_gene: TRBV2
abundance: -
j_gene: TRBJ2-7
d_gene: -
CDR3aa: CASSRHVYEQYF
CDR3nt: TGTGCCAGCAGTCGACACGTCTACGAGCAGTACTTC

v_gene: TRBV18
abundance: -
j_gene: TRBJ1-1
d_gene: TRBD1
CDR3aa: CASSPTGTDTEAFF
CDR3nt: TGTGCCAGCTCACCGACAGGGACGGACACTGAAGCTTTCTTT

v_gene: TRBV19
abundance: -
j_gene: TRBJ2-5
d_gene: -
CDR3aa: CASSFRAAKTQYF
CDR3nt: TGTGCCAGTAGTTTCCGGGCAGCGAAAACACAGTACTTC

v_gene: TRBV5-4
abundance: -
j_gene: TRBJ1-6
d_gene: TRBD1
CDR3aa: CASSIPTGGPNSPLHF
CDR3nt: TGTGCCAGCAGCATTCCTACAGGGGGGCCCAATTCACCCCTCCACTTT

v_gene: TRBV11-2
abundance: -
j_gene: TRBJ2-5
d_gene: -
CDR3aa: CASSLESGQETQYF
CDR3nt: TGTGCCAGCAGCTTAGAGTCAGGGCAAGAGACCCAGTACTTC

v_gene: TRBV27
abundance: -
j_gene: TRBJ2-2
d_gene: TRBD2
CDR3aa: CASSPPGLADTGELFF
CDR3nt: TGTGCCAGCAGTCCTCCGGGACTAGCGGATACCGGGGAGCTGTTTTTT

v_gene: TRBV19
abundance: many
j_gene: TRBJ2-7
d_gene: -
CDR3aa: CASSPPGGGRGSYEQYF
CDR3nt: TGTGCCAGTAGCCCCCCGGGGGGCGGGAGAGGTTCCTACGAGCAGTACTTC

v_gene: TRBV6-5
abundance: -
j_gene: TRBJ2-5
d_gene: -
CDR3aa: CATLLGETQYF
CDR3nt: TGTGCCACCCTCCTGGGAGAGACCCAGTACTTC

v_gene: TRBV6-5
abundance: -
j_gene: TRBJ2-7
d_gene: TRBD2
CDR3aa: CASSYGASGSYEQYF
CDR3nt: TGTGCCAGCAGTTACGGGGCTAGCGGGTCCTACGAGCAGTACTTC

v_gene: TRBV5-1
abundance: once
j_gene: TRBJ2-7
d_gene: TRBD2
CDR3aa: CASSGASGSYEQYF
CDR3nt: TGCGCCAGCAGCGGGGCTAGCGGGAGCTACGAGCAGTACTTC

v_gene: TRBV7-7
abundance: -
j_gene: TRBJ1-1
d_gene: -
CDR3aa: CASSLTVNTEAFF
CDR3nt: TGTGCTAGCAGCTTAACAGTGAACACTGAAGCTTTCTTT

v_gene: TRBV28
abundance: -
j_gene: TRBJ1-6
d_gene: -
CDR3aa: CASSLAGQNSPLHF
CDR3nt: TGTGCCAGCAGTTTGGCGGGACAAAATTCACCCCTCCACTTT

v_gene: TRBV28
abundance: -
j_gene: TRBJ2-7
d_gene: TRBD2
CDR3aa: CASSLRLAGTYEQYF
CDR3nt: TGTGCCAGCAGTCTCAGACTAGCGGGGACCTACGAGCAGTACTTC

v_gene: TRBV7-6
abundance: -
j_gene: TRBJ2-7
d_gene: -
CDR3aa: CASSLVGAGFSYEQYF
CDR3nt: TGTGCCAGCAGCTTAGTAGGGGCAGGATTTTCCTACGAGCAGTACTTC

v_gene: TRBV11-2
abundance: -
j_gene: TRBJ2-7
d_gene: -
CDR3aa: CASSLGVGLDYEQYF
CDR3nt: TGTGCCAGCAGCTTAGGTGTAGGATTAGACTACGAGCAGTACTTC

v_gene: TRBV5-4
abundance: -
j_gene: TRBJ2-1
d_gene: TRBD2
CDR3aa: CAISSGSGRAGEQFF
CDR3nt: TGTGCCATCAGCTCGGGTAGCGGGAGGGCCGGTGAGCAGTTCTTC

v_gene: TRBV6-5
abundance: once
j_gene: TRBJ2-7
d_gene: -
CDR3aa: CASVLEGGGHYEQYF
CDR3nt: TGTGCCAGCGTTTTGGAAGGAGGGGGTCACTACGAGCAGTACTTC

v_gene: TRBV10-2
abundance: few
j_gene: TRBJ2-2
d_gene: -
CDR3aa: CASSESWGLDTGELFF
CDR3nt: TGCGCCAGCAGTGAGTCTTGGGGGCTCGACACCGGGGAGCTGTTTTTT

v_gene: TRBV28
abundance: -
j_gene: TRBJ1-2
d_gene: -
CDR3aa: CASSLPAWYGYTF
CDR3nt: TGTGCCAGCAGTTTGCCCGCATGGTATGGCTACACCTTC

v_gene: TRBV5-8
abundance: -
j_gene: TRBJ2-4
d_gene: TRBD2
CDR3aa: CASKASGRNIQYF
CDR3nt: TGTGCCAGCAAAGCTAGCGGGAGAAACATTCAGTACTTC

v_gene: TRBV5-1
abundance: -
j_gene: TRBJ2-1
d_gene: -
CDR3aa: CASSLPSDNEQFF
CDR3nt: TGCGCCAGCAGCTTGCCTAGCGACAATGAGCAGTTCTTC

v_gene: TRBV10-3
abundance: -
j_gene: TRBJ1-1
d_gene: -
CDR3aa: CAISELTNPAEAFF
CDR3nt: TGTGCCATCAGTGAGCTGACAAACCCGGCTGAAGCTTTCTTT

v_gene: TRBV5-4
abundance: once
j_gene: TRBJ1-1
d_gene: -
CDR3aa: CASSTGLIPNTEAFF
CDR3nt: TGTGCCAGCAGCACCGGCCTCATTCCGAACACTGAAGCTTTCTTT

v_gene: TRBV11-2
abundance: once
j_gene: TRBJ2-7
d_gene: -
CDR3aa: CASSRLTLSYEQYF
CDR3nt: TGTGCCAGCAGCCGTCTGACTCTCTCCTACGAGCAGTACTTC

v_gene: TRBV6-1
abundance: -
j_gene: TRBJ2-7
d_gene: -
CDR3aa: CASSETGATRDEQYF
CDR3nt: TGTGCCAGCAGTGAAACGGGTGCTACGAGGGATGAGCAGTACTTC

v_gene: TRBV5-4
abundance: -
j_gene: TRBJ1-1
d_gene: -
CDR3aa: CASSLHPSGSEAFF
CDR3nt: TGTGCCAGCAGCTTGCATCCGTCAGGGTCTGAAGCTTTCTTT

v_gene: TRBV2
abundance: -
j_gene: TRBJ1-1
d_gene: TRBD1
CDR3aa: CASSESLGQLAAFF
CDR3nt: TGTGCCAGCAGTGAATCTCTGGGACAGTTAGCAGCTTTCTTT

v_gene: TRBV29-1
abundance: few
j_gene: TRBJ2-3
d_gene: TRBD2
CDR3aa: CSVDGTSGRATDTQYF
CDR3nt: TGCAGCGTTGATGGGACTAGCGGGAGGGCCACAGATACGCAGTATTTT

v_gene: TRBV7-2
abundance: once
j_gene: TRBJ2-5
d_gene: -
CDR3aa: CASSQQPGALGTQYF
CDR3nt: TGTGCCAGCAGCCAGCAGCCGGGGGCCCTTGGGACCCAGTACTTC

v_gene: TRBV19
abundance: once
j_gene: TRBJ2-1
d_gene: -
CDR3aa: CASSDNRASSYNEQFF
CDR3nt: TGTGCCAGTAGTGATAACAGGGCGAGCTCCTACAATGAGCAGTTCTTC

v_gene: TRBV7-9
abundance: -
j_gene: TRBJ1-1
d_gene: -
CDR3aa: CASSLRTENTEAFF
CDR3nt: TGTGCCAGCAGCTTACGGACAGAGAACACTGAAGCTTTCTTT

v_gene: TRBV28
abundance: -
j_gene: TRBJ2-2
d_gene: TRBD1
CDR3aa: CASSLWGDRGLTGELFF
CDR3nt: TGTGCCAGCAGTTTATGGGGGGACAGGGGGCTTACCGGGGAGCTGTTTTTT

v_gene: TRBV18
abundance: once
j_gene: TRBJ2-1
d_gene: TRBD1
CDR3aa: CASSPRDRAPYNEQFF
CDR3nt: TGTGCCAGCTCACCCCGGGACAGGGCCCCCTACAATGAGCAGTTCTTC

v_gene: TRBV15
abundance: -
j_gene: TRBJ2-2
d_gene: -
CDR3aa: CATSTPKGPFTGELFF
CDR3nt: TGTGCCACCAGCACCCCAAAGGGGCCCTTCACCGGGGAGCTGTTTTTT

v_gene: TRBV28
abundance: -
j_gene: TRBJ2-4
d_gene: -
CDR3aa: CATSLKDIQYF
CDR3nt: TGTGCCACCTCATTAAAGGACATTCAGTACTTC

v_gene: TRBV5-1
abundance: once
j_gene: TRBJ1-1
d_gene: TRBD1
CDR3aa: CASSQGQGSHTEAFF
CDR3nt: TGCGCCAGCAGCCAGGGACAGGGCTCGCACACTGAAGCTTTCTTT

v_gene: TRBV16
abundance: -
j_gene: TRBJ2-4
d_gene: TRBD1
CDR3aa: CASSQLETGWGAKNIQYF
CDR3nt: TGTGCCAGCAGCCAATTGGAGACAGGGTGGGGAGCCAAAAACATTCAGTACTTC

v_gene: TRBV28
abundance: -
j_gene: TRBJ1-3
d_gene: -
CDR3aa: CASREQSFAGNTIYF
CDR3nt: TGTGCCAGCAGGGAACAGTCATTCGCTGGAAACACCATATATTTT

v_gene: TRBV18
abundance: once
j_gene: TRBJ1-4
d_gene: -
CDR3aa: CASSLLGPDELRTNEKLFF
CDR3nt: TGTGCCAGCTCACTACTGGGCCCGGACGAGCTTAGAACTAATGAAAAACTGTTTTTT

v_gene: TRBV11-3
abundance: -
j_gene: TRBJ1-1
d_gene: -
CDR3aa: CASSLVGEGEAFF
CDR3nt: TGTGCCAGCAGCTTAGTAGGGGAAGGTGAAGCTTTCTTT